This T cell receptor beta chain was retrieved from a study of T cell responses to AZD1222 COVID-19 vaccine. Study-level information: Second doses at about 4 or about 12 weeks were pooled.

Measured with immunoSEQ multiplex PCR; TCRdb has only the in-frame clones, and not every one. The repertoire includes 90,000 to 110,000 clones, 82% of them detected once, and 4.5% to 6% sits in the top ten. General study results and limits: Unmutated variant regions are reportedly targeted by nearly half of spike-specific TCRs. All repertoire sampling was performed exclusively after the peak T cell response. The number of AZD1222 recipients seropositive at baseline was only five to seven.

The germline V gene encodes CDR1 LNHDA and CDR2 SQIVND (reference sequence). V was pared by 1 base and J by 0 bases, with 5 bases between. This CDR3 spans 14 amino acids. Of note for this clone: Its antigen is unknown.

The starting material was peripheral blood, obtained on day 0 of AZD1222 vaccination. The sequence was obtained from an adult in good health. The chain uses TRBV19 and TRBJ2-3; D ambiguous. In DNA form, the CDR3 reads TGTGCCAGTAGTATAGGAGTCAGCACAGATACGCAGTATTTT. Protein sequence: CASSIGVSTDTQYF.